The source of this TCR beta chain is a study of T cells after yellow fever vaccination. For the study at large: Low-cell-number fractions underwent preparation using SMART-Seq v4 Ultra Low Input.

Concerning this clonotype: What it binds is not known.

The study's findings and limits: Of the clonotypes, a small share occurred in both CD4 and CD8 compartments. Reappearing after the booster were most of the clones from primary vaccination (about 96% CD4, 88% CD8). Weaker in magnitude, the secondary response showed a faster peak on day 5 versus 15.

Per the germline V gene, CDR1 is MNHEY and CDR2 is SVGEGT. The V end was cut by 4 bases, the J end by 0 bases, with 6 bases between. The CDR3 runs 13 residues. TCRdb re-derived calls from the 5' RACE reads in MiXCR, one entry per CDR3 protein. The table includes roughly 190,000 distinct CDR3 sequences, 11% detected once. The sequence came from a man aged 18 to 35 who received the YFV17D yellow fever vaccine. The chain recombines TRBV6-2 or TRBV6-3 with TRBJ1-2, with D unclear. The starting material was CD8+ T cells sorted from PBMCs, obtained 15 days after the yellow fever booster vaccination. This CDR3 reads CASSSLANYGYTF. The CDR3 coding sequence is TGTGCCAGCAGTTCTTTAGCTAACTATGGCTACACCTTC.